This TCR beta chain emerged from a study of technical replicates of blood from a handful of donors. This CDR3 has 20 amino acids. Germline V gene data show CDR1 as SGHNT and CDR2 as YYREEE (reference sequence). The V end was cut by 0 bases, the J end by 0 bases, with 23 bases between. Measured with immunoSEQ multiplex PCR; TCRdb has only the in-frame clones, and not every one. The sample has under 75,000 clones, more than 85% seen once. The sequence derives from a human donor in good health. Some clones in this sample may be carry-over from other donors' samples. The sequencing sample was made of PBMCs. The chain couples TRBV5-4 to TRBJ2-3, with D maybe TRBD2 (6 bases). The CDR3: CASSLAVLAVPPHSTDTQYF. The CDR3, as DNA: TGTGCCAGCAGCTTGGCCGTTTTAGCGGTCCCCCCCCACAGCACAGATACGCAGTATTTT.